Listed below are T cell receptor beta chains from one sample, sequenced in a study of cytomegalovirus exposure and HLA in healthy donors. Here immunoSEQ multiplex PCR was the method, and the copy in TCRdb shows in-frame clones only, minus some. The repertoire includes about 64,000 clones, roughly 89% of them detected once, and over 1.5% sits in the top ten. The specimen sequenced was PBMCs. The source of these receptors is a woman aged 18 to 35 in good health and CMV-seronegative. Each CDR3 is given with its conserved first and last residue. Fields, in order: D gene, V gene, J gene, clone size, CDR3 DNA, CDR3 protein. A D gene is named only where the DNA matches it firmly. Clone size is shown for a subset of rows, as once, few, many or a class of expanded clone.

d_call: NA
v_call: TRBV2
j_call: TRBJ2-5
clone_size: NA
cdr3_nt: TGTGCCAGCAGTTACAGCCGTTGGGTCCAAGAGACCCAGTACTTC
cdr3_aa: CASSYSRWVQETQYF

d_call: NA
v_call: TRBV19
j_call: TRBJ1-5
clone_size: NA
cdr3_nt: TGTGCCAGTAATACCGCCCCAGTCACCAGGCAGCCCCAGCATTTT
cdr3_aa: CASNTAPVTRQPQHF

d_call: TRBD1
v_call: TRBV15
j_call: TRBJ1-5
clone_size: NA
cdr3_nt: TGTGCCACCAGCAGAGATCCGAACAGGGGTTTTCTAGGGCAGCCCCAGCATTTT
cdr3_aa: CATSRDPNRGFLGQPQHF

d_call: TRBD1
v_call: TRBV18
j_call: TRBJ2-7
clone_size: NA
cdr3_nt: TGTGCCAGCTCAAGGGACAGGGCTGGCGAGCAGTACTTC
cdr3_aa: CASSRDRAGEQYF

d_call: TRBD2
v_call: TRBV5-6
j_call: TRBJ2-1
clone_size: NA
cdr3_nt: TGTGCCAGCAGCCTGCTCACGGGGGGTAGGGAGTTCTTC
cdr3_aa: CASSLLTGGREFF

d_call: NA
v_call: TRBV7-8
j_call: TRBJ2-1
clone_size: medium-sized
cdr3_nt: TGTGCCAGCAGCTTAATCGGACTCCGTTACAATGAGCAGTTCTTC
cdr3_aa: CASSLIGLRYNEQFF

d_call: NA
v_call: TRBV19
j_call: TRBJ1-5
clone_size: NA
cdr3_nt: TGTGCCAGTAGGACAGTCCATAGCAATCAGCCCCAGCATTTT
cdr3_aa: CASRTVHSNQPQHF

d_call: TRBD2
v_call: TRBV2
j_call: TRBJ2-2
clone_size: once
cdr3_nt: TGTGCCAGCAGAACCCGGGCGGGAGGGTCCGGGGAGCTGTTTTTT
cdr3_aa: CASRTRAGGSGELFF

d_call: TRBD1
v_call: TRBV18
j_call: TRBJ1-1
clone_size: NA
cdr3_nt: TGTGCCAGCTCACGTGGCCAGGGGGCAGTGAAGTTGGAATCTTTCTTT
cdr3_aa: CASSRGQGAVKLESFF

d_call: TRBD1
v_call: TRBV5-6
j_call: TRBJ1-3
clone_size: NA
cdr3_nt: TGTGCCAGCAGCCTAGGGGGCCGAAACACCATATATTTT
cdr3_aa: CASSLGGRNTIYF

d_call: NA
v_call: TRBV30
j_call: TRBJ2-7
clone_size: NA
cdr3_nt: TGTGCCTGGAGTTTTCGAACACCAAATAAAAGTCCTTACGAGCAGTACTTC
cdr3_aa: CAWSFRTPNKSPYEQYF

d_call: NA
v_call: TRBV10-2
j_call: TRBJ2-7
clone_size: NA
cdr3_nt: TGCGCCAGCAGTGAGAATCGGGGAGGCGAGCAGTACTTC
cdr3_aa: CASSENRGGEQYF

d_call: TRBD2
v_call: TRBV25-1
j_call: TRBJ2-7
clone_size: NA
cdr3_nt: TGTGCCAGCAGTGAATGGGAGACTAGCGCCCACGAGCAGTACTTC
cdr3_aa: CASSEWETSAHEQYF

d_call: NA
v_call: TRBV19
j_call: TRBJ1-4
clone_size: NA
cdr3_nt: TGTGCCAGTAGTGCAGGGATTAAGAGCGAAAAACTGTTTTTT
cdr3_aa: CASSAGIKSEKLFF

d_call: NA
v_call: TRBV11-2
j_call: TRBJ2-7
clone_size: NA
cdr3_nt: TGTGCCAGCAGCTTAGGGTTAATCGGGGGTTCCAGCTCCTACGAGCAGTACTTC
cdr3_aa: CASSLGLIGGSSSYEQYF

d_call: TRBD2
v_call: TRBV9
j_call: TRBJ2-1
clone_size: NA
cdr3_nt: TGTGCCAGCAGCGATGGACTAGCGTCCTACAATGAGCAGTTCTTC
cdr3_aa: CASSDGLASYNEQFF

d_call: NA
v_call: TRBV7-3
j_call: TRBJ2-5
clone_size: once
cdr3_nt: TGTGCCAGCAGCTTAATCGGCCGTAAGGGAGGGGGAGAGACCCAGTACTTC
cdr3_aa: CASSLIGRKGGGETQYF

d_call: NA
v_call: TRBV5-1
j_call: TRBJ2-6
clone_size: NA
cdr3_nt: TGCGCCAGCAGCTTGGATGGGGCCTCTGGGGCCAACGTCCTGACTTTC
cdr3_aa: CASSLDGASGANVLTF

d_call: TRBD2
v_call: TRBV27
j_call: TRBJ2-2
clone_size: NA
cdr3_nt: TGTGCCAGCAGTTCATCTGGGAGGGCAGGGAACACCGGGGAGCTGTTTTTT
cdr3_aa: CASSSSGRAGNTGELFF

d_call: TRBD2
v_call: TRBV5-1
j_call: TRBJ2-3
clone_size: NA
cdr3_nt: TGCGCCAGCAGAGGGCGGGCGGGAGGTGCAGATACGCAGTATTTT
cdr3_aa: CASRGRAGGADTQYF

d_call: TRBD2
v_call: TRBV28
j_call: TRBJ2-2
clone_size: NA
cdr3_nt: TGTGCCAGCAACCCCATTCGGGGGGAAACCGGGGAGCTGTTTTTT
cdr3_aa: CASNPIRGETGELFF

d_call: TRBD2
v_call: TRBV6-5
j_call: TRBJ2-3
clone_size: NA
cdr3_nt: TGTGCCAGCAGTTCCCCTAGGCTAGCGGGAGATGATACGCAGTATTTT
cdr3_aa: CASSSPRLAGDDTQYF

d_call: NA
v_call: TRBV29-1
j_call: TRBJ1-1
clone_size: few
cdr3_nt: TGCAGCGTTTCCCAGGGACAACTGAACACTGAAGCTTTCTTT
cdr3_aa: CSVSQGQLNTEAFF

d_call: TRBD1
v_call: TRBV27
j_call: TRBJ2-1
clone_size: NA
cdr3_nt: TGTGCCAGCAGTCGTATCGGGACAGTCTCCTACAATGAGCAGTTCTTC
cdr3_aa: CASSRIGTVSYNEQFF

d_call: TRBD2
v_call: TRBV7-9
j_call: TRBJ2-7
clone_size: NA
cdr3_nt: TGTGCCAGCAGCTGGGCTAGCGGAATTCCTTGGGAGCAGTACTTC
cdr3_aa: CASSWASGIPWEQYF

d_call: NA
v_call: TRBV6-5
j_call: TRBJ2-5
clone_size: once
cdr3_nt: TGTGCCAGCAGTGCGGGACCTCAGGGCGGAGAGACCCAGTACTTC
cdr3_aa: CASSAGPQGGETQYF

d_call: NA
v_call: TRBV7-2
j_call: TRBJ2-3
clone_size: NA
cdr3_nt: TGTGCCAGCAGCTTAGGGGGGGCGGGAGCCACAGATACGCAGTATTTT
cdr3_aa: CASSLGGAGATDTQYF

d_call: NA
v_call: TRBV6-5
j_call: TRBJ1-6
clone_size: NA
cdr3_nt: TGTGCCAGCAGGTTCCGAACAAGACAGCGTCTACACTTT
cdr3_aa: CASRFRTRQRLHF

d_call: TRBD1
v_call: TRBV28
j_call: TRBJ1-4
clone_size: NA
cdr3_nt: TGTGCCAGCAGTCCGCCGGGACAGGGAGGAGAAAAACTGTTTTTT
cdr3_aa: CASSPPGQGGEKLFF

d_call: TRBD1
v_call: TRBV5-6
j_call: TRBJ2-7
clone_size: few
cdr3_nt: TGTGCCAGCAGCTTAACGACAGGGCGCGAGCAGTACTTC
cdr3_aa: CASSLTTGREQYF

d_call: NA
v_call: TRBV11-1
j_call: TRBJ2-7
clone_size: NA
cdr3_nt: TGTGCCAGCAGCCGCCGGGACTTAACCTACGAGCAGTACTTC
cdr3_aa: CASSRRDLTYEQYF

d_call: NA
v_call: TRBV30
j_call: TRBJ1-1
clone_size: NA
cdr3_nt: TGTGCCTGGAGCCTGGCTGTGAACACTGAAGCTTTCTTT
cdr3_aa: CAWSLAVNTEAFF

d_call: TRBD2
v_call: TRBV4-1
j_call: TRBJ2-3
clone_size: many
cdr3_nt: TGCGCCAGCAGCAGGACTAGCGGGGGGTCGGGGATCACAGATACGCAGTATTTT
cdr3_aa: CASSRTSGGSGITDTQYF

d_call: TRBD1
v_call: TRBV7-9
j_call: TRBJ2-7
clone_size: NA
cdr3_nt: TGTGCCAGCATGGACGGACAGGGAGAACACGAGCAGTACTTC
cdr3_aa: CASMDGQGEHEQYF

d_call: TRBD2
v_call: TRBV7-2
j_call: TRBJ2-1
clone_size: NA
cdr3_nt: TGTGCCAGCAGCTTGGGGGGGGGTTATAATGAGCAGTTCTTC
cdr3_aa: CASSLGGGYNEQFF

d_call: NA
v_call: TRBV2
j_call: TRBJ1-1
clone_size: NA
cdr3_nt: TGTGCCAGCAGCGGAGGGTTAGGGGCTGAAGCTTTCTTT
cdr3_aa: CASSGGLGAEAFF

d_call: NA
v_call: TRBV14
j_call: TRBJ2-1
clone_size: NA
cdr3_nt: TGTGCCAGCAGCCAGAGGCCGGGGGGCTATGAGCAGTTCTTC
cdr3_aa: CASSQRPGGYEQFF

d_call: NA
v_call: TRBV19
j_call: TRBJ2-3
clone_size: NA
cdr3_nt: TGTGCCAGTAGTGCCGTCTGGGCGACAGATACGCAGTATTTT
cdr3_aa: CASSAVWATDTQYF

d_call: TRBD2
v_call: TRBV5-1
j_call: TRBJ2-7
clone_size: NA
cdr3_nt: TGCGCCAGCAGCTTGGAGGGAGGGCCAAACGAGCAGTACTTC
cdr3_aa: CASSLEGGPNEQYF

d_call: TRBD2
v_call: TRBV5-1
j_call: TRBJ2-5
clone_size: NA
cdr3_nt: TGCGCCAGCAGCTCTAGCGGGAGAAGCGAGACCCAGTACTTC
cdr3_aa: CASSSSGRSETQYF

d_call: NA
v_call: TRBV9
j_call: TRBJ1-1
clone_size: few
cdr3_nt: TGTGCCAGCAGCGTAGGAGCCAACGACGGGGCTTTCTTT
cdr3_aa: CASSVGANDGAFF

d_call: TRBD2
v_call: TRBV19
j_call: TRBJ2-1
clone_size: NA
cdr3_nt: TGTGCCAGTAGTCGGGACTACCTCTACAATGAGCAGTTCTTC
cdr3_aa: CASSRDYLYNEQFF

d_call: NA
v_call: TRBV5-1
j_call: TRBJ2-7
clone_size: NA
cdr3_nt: TGCGCCAGCAGTCCCACCGTAACTAACTCCTACGAGCAGTACTTC
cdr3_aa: CASSPTVTNSYEQYF

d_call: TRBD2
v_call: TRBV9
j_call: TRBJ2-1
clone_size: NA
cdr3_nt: TGTGCCAGCAGCGGACTAGCGGTTCCCTACAATGAGCAGTTCTTC
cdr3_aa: CASSGLAVPYNEQFF

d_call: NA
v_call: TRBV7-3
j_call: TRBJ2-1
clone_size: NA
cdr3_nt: TGTGCCAGCAGCTTAATGCGGGGAGAATACAATGAGCAGTTCTTC
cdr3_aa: CASSLMRGEYNEQFF

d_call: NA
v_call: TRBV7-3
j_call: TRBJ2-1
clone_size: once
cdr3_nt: TGTGCCAGCAGCCGAAAAAGGAGGGCACGGAATGAGCAGTTCTTC
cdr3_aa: CASSRKRRARNEQFF